The sequence of this TCR beta chain was determined in a study of beta chain features in type 1 diabetes. For the study at large: Across every sample, 107,917,701 sorted cells were examined in total. General study findings and limits: Shorter templates might be favored by PCR, and equally so in patients and in controls.

A single heparinised blood sample, averaging about 120 mL, was obtained per donor. Without exception, sorted populations had purity beyond 95%. Germline loops: CDR1 LNHNV, CDR2 YYDKDF (reference sequence). V dropped 0 bases and J dropped 4 bases, with 6 bases sitting between them. The CDR3 covers 13 residues. Expressed TCRB transcripts were sequenced after all isolated RNA was converted to cDNA. TCRdb's copy holds only in-frame clones and misses some; the assay was immunoSEQ multiplex PCR. The data hold approximately 250,000 clones, with roughly an eighth observed a single time. This clone was seen at least ten times. The antigen remains unidentified.

This TCR came from a woman in her thirties or forties in good health. Sequenced input: naive CD4+ T cells from blood. The rearrangement uses TRBV15 and TRBJ2-5; D is unresolved. The CDR3 region is CATSRDLLETQYF. The CDR3 DNA reads as TGTGCCACCAGCAGAGATCTTCTAGAGACCCAGTACTTC.